This T cell receptor beta chain was observed in a study of molecular identifiers for immune sequencing clone quantification. Concerning this clonotype: Antigen unknown.

Germline lookup yields CDR1 MNHEY and CDR2 SVGAGI. Between the trimmed V and J ends, which lost 6 bases and 7 bases, there was a span of 19 bases. CDR3 size: 15 residues. The sorting of naive CD8 T cells used the CD8+CD4-CCR7+CD45RA+ phenotype. TCR libraries were built in bulk with a published protocol and specific TCR primers. TCRdb processed the PCR reads anew with MiXCR; each CDR3 protein has one entry. The sample includes roughly 100,000 distinct CDR3 sequences, less than 35% seen only once; the top ten take approximately 10%. Broader study findings: Over 99% of CMV-specific effector molecules, but under 1% of naive ones, were in clones above 20 copies.

Source material: naive CD8+ T cells from blood, with Jurkat cell RNA spiked in. Indicated subset: FACS-sorted CD8+CD4-CCR7+CD45RA+ naive T cells. The chain combines TRBV6-5 with TRBJ2-1; TRBD1 is a possible D gene (5 bases). The origin of this receptor is a human donor in good health. Some libraries in this study had Jurkat cell RNA spiked in. CDR3 sequence reads: CASSTKAGMGNEQFF. The CDR3 DNA reads TGTGCCAGCAGCACCAAGGCAGGGATGGGAAATGAGCAGTTCTTC.